This TCR beta chain was observed in a study of blood T cells in healthy people across ages. Sample-barcoded 5' priming and a J-beta primer mix drove a second PCR of 7 to 11 cycles. TCRdb reprocessed the 5' RACE reads via MiXCR and lists one record per CDR3 protein. The sample holds 1.5 million to 2 million distinct CDR3 sequences, around 36% seen once. Looked up from germline, CDR1 is SGHRS and CDR2 is YFSETQ. Trimming removed 0 bases at V and 7 bases at J, with 13 bases between. The CDR3 extends over 14 amino acids. Sequencing was carried out using blood. The chain carries TRBV5-1 and TRBJ2-5; D unclear. The TCR was taken from a woman between 25 and 40 years old in good health. The CDR3 nucleotides read TGCGCCAGCAGCTTGGATCTCTCTACCGGGACCCAGTACTTC. It codes for CASSLDLSTGTQYF.